The clone carrying this TCR beta chain was detected many times. Its antigen is currently unknown. For TCRbeta, the library was prepared with unique molecular identifiers. MiXCR, run by TCRdb on the PCR reads, gives a single entry per CDR3 protein. The top ten hold 6.3% of the sample, which has 200,000 to 250,000 distinct CDR3 sequences, 8.2% seen once. V shed 3 bases and J shed 2 bases, with 7 bases lying between them. The CDR3 has 12 residues. Looked up from germline, CDR1 is DFQATT and CDR2 is SNEGSKA (reference sequence). The data stem from a study of T-cell reconstitution after alpha-beta-depleted transplantation in children. General observations from the study: At one year after transplant, newly produced T cells mostly accounted for T-cell counts and diversity. Diversity of TCRbeta at day 60 was high in some patients, arising from surviving recipient T cells and thymic progenitors. Several hundred expanded graft clones reportedly were the source of alpha-beta T cells about two months after transplant.

This specimen was PBMCs, mostly from graft donor cells, taken 180 days after TCRalphabeta/CD19-depleted stem cell transplant. This chain joins TRBV20-1 and TRBJ1-2; D possibly corresponds to TRBD1 (6 bases). The sequence was obtained from a male patient younger than 18 who had a stem cell transplant for acute lymphoblastic leukemia, so the T cells may come from the graft donor. The CDR3: CSASTGNYGYTF. In nucleotides, the CDR3 is TGCAGTGCTAGCACAGGGAACTATGGCTACACCTTC.